The table lists the clone carrying this TCR beta chain with a count of one. Its antigen remains unknown. The record originates from a study of vaccination effects on CD4 cells after COVID-19. Study-wide results and limits: Marked contraction was observed in infection-induced and vaccine-induced clones late after vaccination.

Only in-frame clones appear in the TCRdb table, and some are missing; sequencing was by immunoSEQ multiplex PCR. The sample has tens of thousands of clones, approximately 78% seen once. V gave up 5 bases and J gave up 0 bases; unmatched junction bases: 7. The germline V gene has CDR1 SGHTA and CDR2 FQGNSA. CDR3 length: 16 residues. ViraFEST assay sequencing came after antigen-specific CD4+ T cells were expanded with viral peptide pools. Isolating CD4+ T cells followed less than 11 days of culture. Participants completed two doses of the BNT162b2 or mRNA-1273 vaccine. The sample consisted of CD4+ T cells from PBMCs cultured with HCoV-NL63 spike peptides, taken after COVID-19 vaccination. This rearrangement joins TRBV7-2 to TRBJ1-1; 9 bases match TRBD1. This TCR was sampled from a human donor who received a COVID-19 vaccine. Some clones in this sample may be carry-over from other donors' samples. CDR3 region: CASSEGTGYMNTEAFF. DNA of the CDR3: TGTGCCAGCAGCGAGGGGACAGGGTACATGAACACTGAAGCTTTCTTT.